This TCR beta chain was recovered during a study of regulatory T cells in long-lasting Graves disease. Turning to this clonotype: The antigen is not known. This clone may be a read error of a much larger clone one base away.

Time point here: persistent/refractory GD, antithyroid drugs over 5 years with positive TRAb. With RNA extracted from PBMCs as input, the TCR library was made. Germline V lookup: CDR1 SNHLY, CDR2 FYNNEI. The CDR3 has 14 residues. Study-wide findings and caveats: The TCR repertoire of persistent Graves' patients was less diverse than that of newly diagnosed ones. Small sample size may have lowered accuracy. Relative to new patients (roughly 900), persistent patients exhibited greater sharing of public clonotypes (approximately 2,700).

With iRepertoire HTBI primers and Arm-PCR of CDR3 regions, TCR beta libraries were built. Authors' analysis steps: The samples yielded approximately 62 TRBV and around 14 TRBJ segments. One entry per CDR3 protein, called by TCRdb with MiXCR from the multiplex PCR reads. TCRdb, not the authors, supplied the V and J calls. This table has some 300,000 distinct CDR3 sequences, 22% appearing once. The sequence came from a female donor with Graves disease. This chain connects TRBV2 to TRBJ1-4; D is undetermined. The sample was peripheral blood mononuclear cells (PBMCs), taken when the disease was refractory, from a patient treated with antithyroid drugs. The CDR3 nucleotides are TGTGCCAGCAGTGGTGGGAGAACTGATGAAAAACTGTTTTTT. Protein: CASSGGRTDEKLFF.